This T cell receptor beta chain was sequenced in a study of cytomegalovirus exposure and HLA in healthy donors. Whole-study findings and limits: A later analysis linked a missense variant in DCLRE1C to the trimming of TCR beta V and J genes. Using a false discovery rate of 0.05, a later analysis showed that 16,951 TCR beta sequences were associated with HLA alleles.

The PCR employed 60 Vbeta primers together with 13 Jbeta primers. Profiled with immunoSEQ multiplex PCR; TCRdb holds only in-frame clones, not every one. The profile covers about 140,000 clones, with roughly 77% appearing a single time and about 11% taken by the ten largest. A word on this clone: Its antigen is unidentified.

This clonotype originated in a young man in good health and CMV-seropositive. Material for sequencing was PBMCs.

CDR3 amino acids: CAWSVGGGRAKNIQYF. In DNA form, the CDR3 reads TGTGCCTGGAGTGTTGGTGGCGGGAGAGCCAAAAACATTCAGTACTTC. The chain links TRBV30 to TRBJ2-4, with 7 positions matching TRBD2. Germline values: CDR1 GTSNPN, CDR2 SVGIG (reference sequence). This CDR3 contains 16 residues. The J segment lost 0 bases and the V segment lost 0 bases, leaving 5 bases of the junction unmatched.